This T cell receptor (beta chain) appears in the sequencing data of a study of T cells after yellow fever vaccination. TCRdb ran MiXCR on the 5' RACE reads and lists one entry per CDR3 protein. The table shows tens of thousands of distinct CDR3 sequences, with roughly 4.5% occurring only once. In this sample, this clonotype turned up many times. The CDR3 runs to 15 residues. Deletions cut 5 bases from V and 7 bases from J, with 18 bases between. This receptor was identified in a young man who received the YFV17D yellow fever vaccine. The V call is TRBV12-3 or TRBV12-4, the J call TRBJ1-5; D is unresolved. Source: PBMCs, either bulk or a sorted T-cell subset (CD4+, CD8+, memory, or dextramer-sorted; not recorded which), taken on the day of the yellow fever booster vaccination. CDR3 DNA sequence: TGTGCCAGCAGTCGGAACTGGACCCCCGAACAGCCCCAGCATTTT. Its translation: CASSRNWTPEQPQHF.